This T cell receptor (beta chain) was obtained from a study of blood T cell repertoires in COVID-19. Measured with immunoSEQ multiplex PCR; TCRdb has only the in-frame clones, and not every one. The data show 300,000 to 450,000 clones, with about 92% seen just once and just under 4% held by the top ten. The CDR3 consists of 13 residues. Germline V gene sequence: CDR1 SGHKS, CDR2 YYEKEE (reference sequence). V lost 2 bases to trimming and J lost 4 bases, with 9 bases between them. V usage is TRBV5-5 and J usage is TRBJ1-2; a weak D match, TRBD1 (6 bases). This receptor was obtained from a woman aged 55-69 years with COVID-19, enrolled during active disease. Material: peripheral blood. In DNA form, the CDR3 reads TGTGCCAGCAGCTTAGACAGGACCTATGGCTACACCTTC. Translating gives CASSLDRTYGYTF.